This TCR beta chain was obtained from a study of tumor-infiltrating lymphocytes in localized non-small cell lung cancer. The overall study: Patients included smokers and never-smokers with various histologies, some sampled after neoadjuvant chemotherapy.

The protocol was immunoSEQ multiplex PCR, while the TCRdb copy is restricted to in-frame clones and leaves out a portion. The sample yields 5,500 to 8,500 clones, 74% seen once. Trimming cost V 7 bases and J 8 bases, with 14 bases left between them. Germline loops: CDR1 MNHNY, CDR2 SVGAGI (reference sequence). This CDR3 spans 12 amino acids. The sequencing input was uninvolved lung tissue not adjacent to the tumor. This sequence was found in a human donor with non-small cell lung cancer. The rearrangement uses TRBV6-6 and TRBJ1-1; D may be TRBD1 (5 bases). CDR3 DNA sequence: TGTGCCAGCACCAAAGGGGTTGAAGAAGCTTTCTTT. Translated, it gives CASTKGVEEAFF.